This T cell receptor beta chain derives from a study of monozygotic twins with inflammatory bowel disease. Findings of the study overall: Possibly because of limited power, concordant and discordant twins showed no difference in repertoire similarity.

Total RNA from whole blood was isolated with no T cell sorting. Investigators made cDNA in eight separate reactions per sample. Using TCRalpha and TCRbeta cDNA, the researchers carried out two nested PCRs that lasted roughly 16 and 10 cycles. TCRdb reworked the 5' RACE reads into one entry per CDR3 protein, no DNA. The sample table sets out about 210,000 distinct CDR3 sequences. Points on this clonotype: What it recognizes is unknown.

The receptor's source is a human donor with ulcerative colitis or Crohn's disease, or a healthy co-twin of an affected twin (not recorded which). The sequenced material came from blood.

The CDR3 spells CASSLGTGETEAFF. This chain uses TRBV7-9 with TRBJ1-1; TCRdb picks TRBD1, but there is no DNA to check that call. The CDR3 contains 14 residues. The germline gives CDR1 SEHNR, CDR2 FQNEAQ (reference sequence).